A single sample gave rise to the 28 T cell receptor beta chains below, sequenced in a study of PD-1 blockade in classical Hodgkin lymphoma. Clones were sequenced by immunoSEQ multiplex PCR, and TCRdb holds only the in-frame ones, with some missing. In the table there are about 93,000 clones, roughly 79% of which are singletons. Autologous stem cell transplantation was followed by relapse in every patient, and brentuximab vedotin exposure varied. This material consisted of peripheral blood mononuclear cells (PBMCs), taken before the second cycle of nivolumab. These receptors were obtained from a human donor with classical Hodgkin lymphoma.

The V call is TRBV19, the J call TRBJ1-2; maybe TRBD1 (6 bases). CDR3 length: 14 residues. The ends were cut back, 4 bases at V and 7 bases at J, with 16 bases in the middle. Germline values: CDR1 LNHDA, CDR2 SQIVND (reference sequence). The CDR3 is CASSTPDRSRGYTF. CDR3 nucleotides: TGTGCCAGTAGTACCCCCGACAGGAGCCGTGGCTACACCTTC. Filled out from reference TRBV19 and TRBJ1-2, the complete variable domain reads DGGITQSPKYLFRKEGQNVTLSCEQNLNHDAMYWYRQDPGQGLRLIYYSQIVNDFQKGDIAEGYSVSREKKESFPLTVTSAQKNPTAFYLCASSTPDRSRGYTFGSGTRLTVV.

The chain joins TRBV7-6 to TRBJ2-3; 9 bases are a match to TRBD2. The trim removed 5 bases at V and 6 bases at J, leaving 12 bases unmatched. Germline V gene lookup returns CDR1 SGHVS and CDR2 FNYEAQ. The CDR3 sequence is 16 residues long. The CDR3 reads CASSGGGSGSRDTQYF. The DNA of the CDR3 is TGTGCCAGCAGCGGGGGTGGTAGCGGGAGTCGGGATACGCAGTATTTT.

This chain joins TRBV9 and TRBJ2-6; unclear D gene. The germline V and J ends were trimmed by 3 bases and 0 bases, with 4 bases remaining between them. The CDR3 covers 14 residues. Germline V lookup: CDR1 SGDLS, CDR2 YYNGEE. The CDR3 DNA sequence: TGTGCCAGCAGCGGCCCCTCTGGGGCCAACGTCCTGACTTTC. Translated, it gives CASSGPSGANVLTF.

This clone was detected once. The rearrangement joins TRBV28 to TRBJ2-7; 7 bases match TRBD1. The CDR3 spans 16 residues. V lost 5 bases and J lost 0; bases outside the gene matches: 10. The germline CDR1 and CDR2 sequences are MDHEN and SYDVKM. The CDR3 DNA reads TGTGCCAGCAGTGTTTATAAGACAGGGATCTCCTACGAGCAGTACTTC. This encodes CASSVYKTGISYEQYF.

CDR3 DNA sequence: TGTGCCAGCAGTTACGACAGCCCTGGAACCTATGGCTACACCTTC. This translates into CASSYDSPGTYGYTF. The chain employs TRBV6-6 and TRBJ1-2, with D tentatively TRBD1 (5 bases). Trimming removed 2 bases from V and 4 bases from J, with 14 bases in between. CDR3 length: 15 amino acids. Germline loops: CDR1 MNHNY, CDR2 SVGAGI (reference sequence).

The rearrangement links TRBV7-3 to TRBJ1-2; TRBD1 agrees at 8 bases. The CDR3 is 15 amino acids. Germline lookup yields CDR1 SGHTA and CDR2 FQGTGA. V was clipped by 0 bases and J by 4 bases; unmatched bases: 4. CDR3 DNA sequence: TGTGCCAGCAGCTTAACGGGACAGGTCCTCTATGGCTACACCTTC. Its protein is CASSLTGQVLYGYTF.

The chain combines TRBV28 with TRBJ2-3; TRBD2 might be the D (5 bases). V was trimmed by 2 bases and J by 0 bases, leaving 9 bases between them. Germline assignment: CDR1 MDHEN and CDR2 SYDVKM. This CDR3 has 15 amino acids. This CDR3 reads CASSLRRASTDTQYF. CDR3 coding DNA: TGTGCCAGCAGTTTACGGCGGGCTAGCACAGATACGCAGTATTTT.

The chain is built from TRBV7-2 and TRBJ2-1; D remains unclear. This CDR3 has 16 amino acids. With 5 bases removed from V and 8 bases from J, the gap between germline ends came to 22 bases. CDR1 and CDR2 from the germline V gene are SGHTA and FQGNSA. The CDR3: CASSPQPGLGGDEQFF. The DNA for the CDR3 is TGTGCCAGCAGCCCGCAGCCCGGGTTGGGTGGGGATGAGCAGTTCTTC.

The V gene is TRBV18, the J gene TRBJ2-7; 9 bases are a match to TRBD1. V shed 5 bases, J shed 5 bases, and the junction held 4 bases outside the gene matches. This CDR3 contains 13 residues. Germline CDR1 KGHSH, CDR2 LQKENI. Here the CDR3 reads CASSADRGDEQYF. The CDR3 DNA follows: TGTGCCAGCTCAGCGGACAGGGGCGACGAGCAGTACTTC.

This clone was recorded a few times. This sequence joins TRBV6-6 and TRBJ2-1; D uncertain. Looked up from germline, CDR1 is MNHNY and CDR2 is SVGAGI (reference sequence). The CDR3 consists of 14 residues. V dropped 4 bases and J dropped 3 bases, with 10 bases sitting between them. CDR3 DNA: TGTGCCAGCAGTTTGCGACCCGACTACAATGAGCAGTTCTTC. Its protein product is CASSLRPDYNEQFF.

This chain uses TRBV27 with TRBJ1-5; 11 bases fit TRBD1. CDR3 length: 14 amino acids. Germline loops: CDR1 MNHEY, CDR2 SMNVEV (reference sequence). V lost 8 bases, J lost 6 bases, and 6 bases stayed unmatched. CDR3 amino acids: CASLGQGAFQPQHF. The CDR3, as DNA: TGTGCCAGCCTCGGACAGGGGGCTTTTCAGCCCCAGCATTTT.

This chain links TRBV6-6 with TRBJ2-7; 9 bases fit TRBD2. Germline CDR1 and CDR2: MNHNY and SVGAGI (reference sequence). Losses at the gene ends were 4 bases for V and 1 base for J; bases not matched to a gene: 5. The CDR3 runs to 15 residues. The CDR3 coding sequence is TGTGCCAGCAGTTCTCATACTAGCGGGTCCTACGAGCAGTACTTC. Residues: CASSSHTSGSYEQYF.

The rearrangement uses TRBV6-1 and TRBJ1-1; D unclear. The CDR3 sequence is 13 residues long. V lost 6 bases and J 7 bases, leaving 15 bases between the germline ends. Germline-derived CDR1 and CDR2 are MNHNS and SASEGT. DNA of the CDR3: TGTGCCAGCAGGAAAGGGTTCTACGATGAAGCTTTCTTT. As protein: CASRKGFYDEAFF.

The V and J genes are TRBV18 and TRBJ2-7, with 8 bases fitting TRBD1. With 5 bases clipped from V and 5 bases from J, the junction kept 5 bases outside the gene matches. Germline CDR1 and CDR2: KGHSH and LQKENI. The CDR3 is 13 amino acids. DNA for the CDR3: TGTGCCAGCTCATTCGACAGGGGCAACGAGCAGTACTTC. This translates into CASSFDRGNEQYF.

The V and J genes are TRBV6-6 and TRBJ2-7, with no clear D. The germline V gene encodes CDR1 MNHNY and CDR2 SVGAGI (reference sequence). The length of the CDR3 is 13 residues. The germline V and J ends were trimmed by 6 bases and 6 bases, with 15 bases remaining between them. The CDR3 loop reads CASSPDSRAEQYF. CDR3 coding DNA: TGTGCCAGCAGCCCGGATTCTAGGGCCGAGCAGTACTTC.

The rearrangement uses TRBV7-2 and TRBJ2-1, with D possibly TRBD2 on 6 matching bases. CDR1 SGHTA and CDR2 FQGNSA come from the germline V gene. This CDR3 is built from 15 residues. Trimming left V 3 bases short and J 7 bases short, with 16 bases between. For the CDR3, the DNA is TGTGCCAGCAGCTTGCTGGCGGGACCAATTAATGAGCAGTTCTTC. This codes for CASSLLAGPINEQFF.

This chain connects TRBV10-3 to TRBJ2-3; 8 bases fit TRBD1. The CDR3 covers 15 residues. Germline loops: CDR1 ENHRY, CDR2 SYGVKD. The V segment lost 5 bases and the J segment 5 bases; nucleotides outside the gene matches: 9. CDR3 DNA sequence: TGTGCCATCAGTTCGGACAGGGCCTTTGGAGATACGCAGTATTTT. Translation gives CAISSDRAFGDTQYF.

This chain links TRBV28 with TRBJ2-7, with D possibly matching TRBD2 (5 bases). Germline V gives CDR1 MDHEN, CDR2 SYDVKM. This CDR3 has 13 amino acids. V lost 8 bases to trimming and J lost 5 bases, with 16 bases between them. This CDR3 reads CASGSASPHEQYF. The CDR3 coding sequence is TGTGCCAGCGGTAGCGCCTCCCCCCACGAGCAGTACTTC.

This chain uses TRBV19 with TRBJ2-1; D is ambiguous. The germline V gene encodes CDR1 LNHDA and CDR2 SQIVND (reference sequence). This CDR3 region has 14 residues. Trimming shortened V by 1 base and J by 5 bases, and 9 bases separated the two germline ends. CDR3 in DNA: TGTGCCAGTAGTATAGTTCACCACAACAATGAGCAGTTCTTC. Protein: CASSIVHHNNEQFF.

V gene TRBV6-1 combines with J gene TRBJ2-5; the D is unclear. The CDR3 consists of 12 residues. CDR1 MNHNS and CDR2 SASEGT come from the germline V gene. V lost 7 bases and J lost 2, with 8 bases in between. In DNA form, the CDR3 reads TGTGCCAGCAATGCAATACAAGAGACCCAGTACTTC. Its protein product is CASNAIQETQYF.

The chain joins TRBV6-5 to TRBJ2-1; 11 positions match TRBD2. CDR3 length: 16 amino acids. Trimming removed 1 base from V and 8 bases from J; junction bases left unmatched: 7. Looked up from germline, CDR1 is MNHEY and CDR2 is SVGAGI. The chain's CDR3 is CASSYYIAGGSYEQFF. In DNA form, the CDR3 reads TGTGCCAGCAGTTACTACATAGCGGGAGGGTCCTATGAGCAGTTCTTC.

This clone was detected only once. The J gene is TRBJ2-3, the V gene TRBV7-2, with D maybe TRBD2 (7 bases). Trimming stripped 0 bases from V and 4 bases from J, with 11 bases between. The CDR3 runs 15 residues. Germline values: CDR1 SGHTA, CDR2 FQGNSA. This CDR3 reads CASSLAGGGADTQYF. The DNA for the CDR3 is TGTGCCAGCAGCTTAGCGGGAGGGGGGGCAGATACGCAGTATTTT.

CDR3 residues: CASTISPGQGAYEQYF. The DNA of the CDR3 is TGCGCCAGCACAATAAGCCCGGGACAGGGGGCCTACGAGCAGTACTTC. The J gene is TRBJ2-7, the V gene TRBV5-1; TRBD1 matches at 11 bases. Trimming cost V 6 bases and J 2 bases; bases outside gene matches: 10. The CDR3 length is 16 residues. CDR1 and CDR2 (germline): SGHRS, YFSETQ.

The rearrangement uses TRBV27 and TRBJ2-7; TRBD2 matches 14 bases. Trimming cost V 5 bases and J 4 bases; bases outside gene matches: 13. The germline V gene encodes CDR1 MNHEY and CDR2 SMNVEV (reference sequence). The CDR3 contains 18 residues. DNA of the CDR3: TGTGCCAGCAGTGCGACTAGCGGGAGGGGATCGTTTACATACGAGCAGTACTTC. Translating gives CASSATSGRGSFTYEQYF.

The chain employs TRBV5-4 and TRBJ1-1, with D perhaps TRBD1 (6 bases). Trimming cost V 8 bases and J 4 bases, with 15 bases left between them. This CDR3 has 13 residues. Germline V lookup: CDR1 SGHNT, CDR2 YYREEE (reference sequence). In nucleotides, the CDR3 is TGTGCCAGTCAACAGGGTCCGGGCACTGAAGCTTTCTTT. Translation gives CASQQGPGTEAFF.

This rearrangement joins TRBV9 to TRBJ2-7; no clear D gene. The CDR3 covers 15 residues. Trimming cost V 4 bases and J 4 bases, with 18 bases left between them. CDR1 is SGDLS and CDR2 is YYNGEE in the germline V gene. Here the CDR3 reads CASSTSYGRGYEQYF. CDR3 sequence (DNA): TGTGCCAGCAGCACCAGCTACGGACGAGGATACGAGCAGTACTTC.

The CDR3 nucleotides read TGTGCCAGCTCACCATTTTCTAGCGAGAACGAGCAGTACTTC. The encoded protein is CASSPFSSENEQYF. The chain carries TRBV18 and TRBJ2-7, with D tentatively TRBD2 (6 bases). Trimming removed 2 bases at V and 5 bases at J, with 13 bases between. CDR3 length: 14 residues. The germline CDR1 and CDR2 sequences are KGHSH and LQKENI.

V is TRBV10-3 and J is TRBJ2-2; a possible D gene is TRBD2 (5 bases). Per germline, CDR1 ENHRY and CDR2 SYGVKD. This CDR3 contains 15 residues. Trimming took 2 bases from V and 1 from J, leaving 8 bases between them. In DNA form, the CDR3 reads TGTGCCATCAGTGAGGACGGAGGGAACACCGGGGAGCTGTTTTTT. It translates to CAISEDGGNTGELFF.